This record looks at one TCR beta chain sequence and its context. Its target antigen remains unknown. Per-nucleotide qualities are absent, and no much larger clonotype sits a single base away. This record comes from a study of cytomegalovirus exposure and HLA in healthy donors (dated by TCRdb to about 2017). About the investigation overall: An earlier analysis of 587 of the donors reported approximately 300 Gb of sequence data and around 110 million unique TCR beta sequences obtained from approximately 180 million T cells. About 280 gigabases of sequencing data and around 85 million unique TCR sequences made up an early release that covered several hundred HLA-typed donors. Of the 300 to 450 genotyped donors, 65% to 90% were placed in the genetic ancestry cluster associated with self-reported Caucasian donors. The study aimed to test whether signatures of past pathogen exposure could be identified by cataloging public T cell receptors. Using immunosequencing, the study profiled T cell repertoires from around 680 subjects and related those repertoires to cytomegalovirus serostatus. Besides the first cohort of 666 subjects, a separate validation cohort made up of roughly 130 different subjects was used. High-throughput TCR immunosequencing, statistical association of individual TCRs with disease status, and machine learning were combined to predict cytomegalovirus infection status. A later analysis re-examined previously published TCR beta repertoires from 600 to 700 donors and added high-resolution HLA genotyping to investigate patterns of TCR occurrence. The later analysis used no new phenotypic data to find candidate immune exposures, relying instead on TCR beta sequences and their occurrence across donors. In an earlier analysis of a few hundred of the donors, high-throughput TCR beta sequencing was used to judge whether each TCR beta V gene segment behaved as functional or pseudogenic. Donor age, sex, ethnicity and CMV serostatus were compiled alongside the repertoire data. A later genetic analysis took genome-wide SNP genotypes for about 65% of the roughly 670 donors and used that subset as a discovery cohort. All discovery cohort repertoires had been generated on a single sequencing platform. Both class I and class II loci were covered by HLA typing, at four-digit resolution. Typing coverage differed by locus: A, B, C, DRB1 and DQB1 were typed in about 629-640 donors, DQA1 in approximately 520, DPA1 in over 600, and DPB1 in 450 to 480. Because of strong linkage in the cohort, roughly five DR-DQ haplotypes were treated as single units for association and clustering. Across 398 genotyped donors of the cohort, an average of approximately 240,000 unique TCR beta nucleotide sequences per donor were sequenced, and 15% to 20% of those sequences were non-productive.

The library came from the immunoSEQ multiplex PCR assay. The multiplex PCR relied on a mix of 60 forward primers for TCR Vbeta segments and 13 reverse primers for TCR Jbeta segments. A multiplex PCR assay on genomic DNA amplified the CDR3 region of rearranged TCR beta genes. The Illumina HiSeq System was used to sequence the amplified TCR beta libraries as 87-base-pair reads. As for the authors' bioinformatics: A later analysis tallied around 82 million unique TCR beta chains across the 610 or so repertoires, and approximately 12 million of those chains were shared by two or more donors. To remove PCR and sequencing errors, raw reads were error-corrected and collapsed into unique sequences using a nearest-neighbor algorithm that merged closely related sequences. To assign V, D and J gene segments, CDR3 sequences were aligned to IMGT reference sequences. For a sequence to be retained, a match of at least six nucleotides was required to both a V gene segment and a J gene segment. A rearrangement was called productive if the CDR3 had no stop codons and remained in frame with V and J, and every other rearrangement was called non-productive. Following IMGT convention, CDR3 was defined as the stretch from the second conserved V-encoded cysteine up to the conserved J-encoded phenylalanine. In an earlier analysis of roughly 580 of the donors, sequences lacking an unambiguous match to a single V gene segment were excluded. An earlier analysis of approximately 590 of the donors classified V segments as functional when productive rearrangements were above 56.7% and as segregating when the standard deviation between donors was above 5%. A statistical classification framework was built for diagnosing cytomegalovirus status from the catalog of TCR beta chain sequences. A later analysis assigned V and J genes by comparing TCR nucleotide sequences with IMGT/GENE-DB human TR gene sequences. The TCRdist pipeline was used in a later analysis to assign CDR3 sequences and most-parsimonious VDJ recombination scenarios. In a later analysis, each TCR beta chain was defined by its CDR3 amino acid sequence together with its V-gene family, and reads without a unique V-gene family were excluded. As a way to deal with suspected cross-contamination and a sequencing artifact, a later analysis dropped 450 to 700 nucleotide sequences that were highly shared and had low generation probability. A later analysis calculated a clonal expansion index for each public chain from normalized within-repertoire ranks of inferred template counts. Generation probabilities in a later analysis came from a VDJ recombination model fitted to out-of-frame rearrangements, and those results were checked against IGoR. In a later analysis, hypergeometric tests were used to score TCR-TCR, TCR-HLA and TCR-CMV co-occurrence, with a repertoire-size bias correction applied to TCR pairs. In a later analysis, false discovery rates were estimated by permuting HLA or CMV assignments 20 times. In a later analysis, co-occurring TCRs were grouped using DBSCAN, with TCRdist sequence similarity added in when clustering inside HLA-allele-positive subsets. Repertoires with fewer than 30,000 or more than 120,000 public chains were left out of co-occurrence clustering, as were four to six repertoires with anomalous nucleotide sharing. TCRdb obtained this table from immuneACCESS and retained in-frame rearrangements with V and J assigned. These tables miss some clones; where compared with another copy, unresolved V genes account for less than half of the shortfall, and the remainder is unexplained. That table gives V, J and clone size, and the DNA gave D and trimming. The sample yields approximately 150,000 clones; roughly 67% were counted once. The ten most abundant clones make up approximately 5.6% of the sample.

Paper-wide results and their limitations: Specific HLA alleles were associated with 18,000 or so TCR beta sequences at a false discovery rate of 0.05 in a later analysis. The cohort was sequenced for TCR beta chains only, and without alpha or paired-chain data the features that could be detected were limited. An association between a missense DCLRE1C variant and V-gene and J-gene trimming of TCR beta chains was found in a later genetic analysis and replicated in an independent cohort. A later genetic analysis reported fewer N-insertions in productive TCRs among donors in an Asian-associated ancestry cluster than the approximately 700-donor mean. Sequencing depth was assumed to be roughly uniform across donors in the presence/absence analyses, though that assumption may not hold. An earlier analysis of approximately 570 of the donors showed that most TCR beta V segments appeared in productive rearrangements either about 87% or about 30% of the time, which broadly matched IMGT annotations. The classifier was reported to diagnose cytomegalovirus status with high specificity and sensitivity in both the original cohort and the validation cohort. A further reported finding was that TCR beta sequences accurately predicted the HLA-A and HLA-B alleles for most subjects in the first cohort. A cluster of highly shared sequence variants was judged likely to represent a technical artifact of the sequencing pipeline. Linkage disequilibrium might explain the correlated functional status among segregating V segments, but an unknown experimental factor could not be excluded. According to a later analysis, most CMV-associated TCR beta chains appeared to be HLA-restricted, and the HLA associations seemed to be driven largely by CMV exposure. Some 16 rarely observed V segments, including chromosome 9 orphons, were excluded from the earlier analysis of just under 600 of the donors because counts were too low. In vitro tests confirmed that a few of the cytomegalovirus-associated TCR beta chains recognize cytomegalovirus antigens. A later analysis found that HLA-associated TCR beta chains were more clonally expanded and had lower generation probabilities than equally common non-associated chains. Assigning TCR associations to individual alleles was difficult when HLA alleles, especially DR and DQ, strongly co-occurred. Because the 87-base-pair reads could not distinguish some IMGT-functional V segments, including TRBV6-2 and TRBV6-3, those segments were excluded. In the study, about 150 TCR beta chains were listed as associated with cytomegalovirus. HLA typing was unavailable for some donors at each locus, so association tests used only the typed subset. According to a later analysis, TCR association rates differed among HLA loci, with DRB1 alleles showing the most associated TCRs and HLA-C alleles showing the fewest. Most TCR sequences were seen in very few donors, while some public TCRs were found in many individuals. According to the authors, the approach could potentially be generalized to other disease states and immunological phenotypes. Several of the top co-occurrence clusters appeared to be linked to parvovirus B19, influenza, CMV and Epstein-Barr virus, according to a later analysis. Immune exposure information for the cohort was limited to CMV serostatus.

Counted from cysteine to phenylalanine, this CDR3 has 13 amino acids. CDR3 DNA is the only sequence kept; it has 39 bases, read in frame from the first base. Per the germline V gene, MNHEY is the CDR1 and SVGAGI is the CDR2. Between the V and J ends, shortened by 7 bases and 8 bases respectively, the junction contains 14 bases. In total, more than 500 healthy bone marrow donors made up the cohort. At the time of sampling, every cohort member was nominally healthy, though immune exposures that went unrecorded were likely present. The donor was CMV seropositive and belonged to the group of about 290 seropositive cohort members. A peripheral blood sample was provided by each donor, and peripheral blood mononuclear cells were used for TCR beta sequencing. Genomic DNA extraction from the blood cell samples was performed with the Qiagen DNeasy Blood Extraction Kit.

This sequence uses TRBV6-5 and TRBJ1-4; the D region possibly corresponds to TRBD1 (5 bases align). This receptor was identified in a woman aged 18-29 years in good health and CMV-seropositive. The source material was PBMCs. The DNA reads TGTGCCAGCACCACAGCCCAGGGAGAAAAACTGTTTTTT. This gives the protein CASTTAQGEKLFF.